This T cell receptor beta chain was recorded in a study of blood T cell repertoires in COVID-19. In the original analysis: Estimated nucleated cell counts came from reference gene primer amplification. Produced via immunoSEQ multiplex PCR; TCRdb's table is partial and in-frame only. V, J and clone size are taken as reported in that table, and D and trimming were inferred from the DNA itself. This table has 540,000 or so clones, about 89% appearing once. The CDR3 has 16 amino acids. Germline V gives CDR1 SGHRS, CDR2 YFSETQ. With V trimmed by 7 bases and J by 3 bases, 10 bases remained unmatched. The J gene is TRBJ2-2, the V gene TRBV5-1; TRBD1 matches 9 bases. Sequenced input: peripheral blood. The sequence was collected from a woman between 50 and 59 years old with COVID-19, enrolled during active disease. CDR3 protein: CASARTGVGDTGELFF. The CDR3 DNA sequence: TGCGCCAGCGCCAGGACAGGGGTCGGAGACACCGGGGAGCTGTTTTTT.